Shown below are 8 T cell receptor beta chains from a single sample sequenced in a study of human T cells and chemical hapten exposure. TCRdb re-called the 5' RACE reads with MiXCR, one entry per CDR3 protein. The sample lists around 80,000 distinct CDR3 sequences; roughly 15% were seen once. It was unfractionated whole blood from which total RNA was extracted. These receptors all stem from a female donor in good health.

The genes are TRBV10-1 and TRBJ2-1; 9 bases are shared with TRBD2. From germline, CDR1 is WNHNN and CDR2 SYGVQD (reference sequence). This CDR3 is 15 amino acids long. V gave up 3 bases and J gave up 2 bases; unmatched junction bases: 2. CDR3 bases: TGCGCCAGCAGTGAAGGCGGGGGGGCCTACAATGAGCAGTTCTTC. Protein: CASSEGGGAYNEQFF.

The V gene is TRBV20-1, the J gene TRBJ2-3, with D possibly being TRBD2 (6 bases). This CDR3 is 14 amino acids long. Germline V lookup: CDR1 DFQATT, CDR2 SNEGSKA (reference sequence). V was cut by 6 bases and J by 6 bases, with 19 bases left in between. Here the CDR3 DNA reads TGCAGTGCGCCCGGGAGAGCGAAGCGCGATACGCAGTATTTT. This gives the protein CSAPGRAKRDTQYF.

This clonotype has only a few counts. The chain carries TRBV20-1 and TRBJ1-4; no clear D gene. The length of the CDR3 is 13 residues. Germline V lookup: CDR1 DFQATT, CDR2 SNEGSKA (reference sequence). Trimming removed 0 bases at V and 8 bases at J, with 10 bases between. DNA for the CDR3: TGCAGTGCTAGAGAGATCCAGCGGGAAAAACTGTTTTTT. Translated, it gives CSAREIQREKLFF.

Only a few counts were recorded for this clonotype. The chain has TRBV7-9 and TRBJ1-1; 8 bases map to TRBD1. The germline gives CDR1 SEHNR, CDR2 FQNEAQ (reference sequence). The length of the CDR3 is 15 residues. J lost 0 bases, V lost 4 bases, and 4 bases had no gene match. This chain's CDR3 is CASSWGQALNTEAFF. The CDR3 bases are TGTGCCAGCAGCTGGGGACAGGCGTTGAACACTGAAGCTTTCTTT.

The genes are TRBV6-1 and TRBJ1-5; D may be TRBD1 (6 bases). The CDR3 is made up of 20 amino acids. Trimming pared 1 base from V and 0 bases from J, leaving 22 bases between. The germline V gene encodes CDR1 MNHNS and CDR2 SASEGT. In DNA form, the CDR3 reads TGTGCCAGCAGTGAAGAACGGGGGGCGTACCGACTGTATAGCAATCAGCCCCAGCATTTT. Amino acids: CASSEERGAYRLYSNQPQHF.

V is TRBV7-6 and J is TRBJ2-6; D is uncertain. The CDR3 is 15 amino acids. Germline loops: CDR1 SGHVS, CDR2 FNYEAQ. V lost 5 bases and J 4 bases, leaving 12 bases between the germline ends. The CDR3 coding sequence is TGTGCCAGCAGCCATTCTAGTTCCGGGGCCAACGTCCTGACTTTC. Translated: CASSHSSSGANVLTF.

This chain uses TRBV15 with TRBJ1-1, with 8 bases that match TRBD1. The V and J ends lost 3 bases and 1 base, in that order; junction bases with no gene match: 4. Germline loops: CDR1 LNHNV, CDR2 YYDKDF (reference sequence). This CDR3 region has 15 residues. CDR3 nucleotides: TGTGCCACCAGCAGCCCACAGGGGGGGAACACTGAAGCTTTCTTT. Translating gives CATSSPQGGNTEAFF.

CDR3 amino acids: CASKKSRAVDTGELFF. For the CDR3, the DNA is TGTGCCAGCAAAAAGTCACGGGCGGTCGACACCGGGGAGCTGTTTTTT. The genes are TRBV27 and TRBJ2-2; no reliable D call. The ends were cut back, 7 bases at V and 3 bases at J, with 18 bases in the middle. This CDR3 has 16 amino acids. Looked up from germline, CDR1 is MNHEY and CDR2 is SMNVEV (reference sequence).